A selection of T cell receptor beta chains follows, all from one sample in a study of blood T cell repertoires in COVID-19. The repertoire was sequenced with immunoSEQ multiplex PCR; TCRdb's copy has only in-frame clones and lacks some. Of approximately 230,000 clones in the sample, 87% were seen once. Sample: PBMCs or T cells enriched from blood (not recorded which). The receptors stem from a woman in her 30s with acute COVID-19. The CDR3 runs from the conserved cysteine through the conserved F or W. D genes are given only for firm matches. A row's size may be missing; if present it is once, few, many or a size class.

j_call: TRBJ2-7; clone_size: NA; v_call: TRBV7-8; d_call: TRBD1; cdr3_aa: CASSQTKDRFSYEQYF; cdr3_nt: TGTGCCAGCAGCCAAACAAAGGACAGGTTTTCCTACGAGCAGTACTTC
j_call: TRBJ1-2; clone_size: NA; v_call: TRBV19; d_call: NA; cdr3_aa: CASKSQQGKDGYTF; cdr3_nt: TGTGCCAGTAAGTCCCAACAGGGAAAGGATGGCTACACCTTC
j_call: TRBJ2-6; clone_size: once; v_call: TRBV19; d_call: NA; cdr3_aa: CASTAGDLSGANVLTF; cdr3_nt: TGTGCCAGTACCGCAGGGGATCTCTCTGGGGCCAACGTCCTGACTTTC
j_call: TRBJ1-2; clone_size: once; v_call: TRBV2; d_call: NA; cdr3_aa: CASSEEPAATNYGYTF; cdr3_nt: TGTGCCAGCAGTGAAGAGCCGGCGGCTACTAACTATGGCTACACCTTC
j_call: TRBJ2-7; clone_size: NA; v_call: TRBV28; d_call: TRBD1; cdr3_aa: CASSFLRTGGNEQYF; cdr3_nt: TGTGCCAGCAGTTTTCTCCGGACAGGGGGCAACGAGCAGTACTTC
j_call: TRBJ1-1; clone_size: NA; v_call: TRBV14; d_call: NA; cdr3_aa: CASSPWGDTEAFF; cdr3_nt: TGTGCCAGCAGCCCCTGGGGGGACACTGAAGCTTTCTTT
j_call: TRBJ2-2; clone_size: NA; v_call: TRBV4-1; d_call: NA; cdr3_aa: CASSHLGHPLNTGELFF; cdr3_nt: TGCGCCAGCAGCCACCTGGGACATCCACTCAACACCGGGGAGCTGTTTTTT
j_call: TRBJ1-5; clone_size: NA; v_call: TRBV12-3/TRBV12-4; d_call: TRBD1; cdr3_aa: CASRTGWDQPQHF; cdr3_nt: TGTGCCAGCAGGACAGGGTGGGATCAGCCCCAGCATTTT
j_call: TRBJ1-6; clone_size: NA; v_call: TRBV12-3/TRBV12-4; d_call: NA; cdr3_aa: CASSFGVSPLHF; cdr3_nt: TGTGCCAGCAGTTTTGGAGTCTCACCCCTCCACTTT
j_call: TRBJ2-3; clone_size: NA; v_call: TRBV27; d_call: NA; cdr3_aa: CASSFRSYTDTQYF; cdr3_nt: TGTGCCAGCAGTTTTCGGTCCTACACAGATACGCAGTATTTT
j_call: TRBJ2-1; clone_size: NA; v_call: TRBV6-5; d_call: NA; cdr3_aa: CASSYSGSYNEQFF; cdr3_nt: TGTGCCAGCAGTTACTCTGGGAGCTACAATGAGCAGTTCTTC
j_call: TRBJ1-3; clone_size: NA; v_call: TRBV19; d_call: NA; cdr3_aa: CASRSPGAGNTIYF; cdr3_nt: TGTGCCAGTAGGAGCCCCGGGGCTGGAAACACCATATATTTT
j_call: TRBJ2-7; clone_size: NA; v_call: TRBV27; d_call: TRBD1; cdr3_aa: CASSFTGAVSYEQYF; cdr3_nt: TGTGCCAGCAGTTTCACAGGGGCCGTCTCCTACGAGCAGTACTTC
j_call: TRBJ1-2; clone_size: NA; v_call: TRBV28; d_call: TRBD1; cdr3_aa: CASRLGGTGGGGYTF; cdr3_nt: TGTGCCAGCAGACTGGGGGGGACAGGGGGCGGTGGCTACACCTTC
j_call: TRBJ2-3; clone_size: NA; v_call: TRBV25-1; d_call: TRBD2; cdr3_aa: CASSEASGRGTDTQYF; cdr3_nt: TGTGCCAGCAGTGAAGCTAGCGGGCGGGGCACAGATACGCAGTATTTT
j_call: TRBJ2-2; clone_size: NA; v_call: TRBV5-1; d_call: TRBD2; cdr3_aa: CASSGAGLSNTGELFF; cdr3_nt: TGCGCCAGCAGCGGAGCGGGACTCTCGAACACCGGGGAGCTGTTTTTT
j_call: TRBJ2-7; clone_size: NA; v_call: TRBV7-9; d_call: TRBD2; cdr3_aa: CASSPSLAGPYEQYF; cdr3_nt: TGTGCCAGCAGCCCCTCACTAGCGGGACCTTACGAGCAGTACTTC
j_call: TRBJ1-1; clone_size: NA; v_call: TRBV28; d_call: TRBD1; cdr3_aa: CASRPGGANEAFF; cdr3_nt: TGTGCCAGCAGGCCAGGGGGCGCGAATGAAGCTTTCTTT
j_call: TRBJ1-1; clone_size: NA; v_call: TRBV6-1; d_call: NA; cdr3_aa: CASRLRDTGEAFF; cdr3_nt: TGTGCCAGCAGGCTCCGGGACACCGGTGAAGCTTTCTTT
j_call: TRBJ1-5; clone_size: few; v_call: TRBV30; d_call: NA; cdr3_aa: CAWSGEGSQPQHF; cdr3_nt: TGTGCCTGGAGTGGGGAGGGTAGTCAGCCCCAGCATTTT